The 3 T cell receptor beta chains presented below share a single source sample, sequenced in a study of Graves' ophthalmopathy and Graves' hyperthyroidism (dated by TCRdb to 2017 to 2018). Sequencing was performed on an Illumina HiSeq 2000. For repertoire sequencing, the TCR beta CDR3 regions were amplified from RNA transcripts. HTBI primers and the Qiagen OneStep RT-PCR kit were used in a first-round RT-PCR, which was followed by a second-round multiplex PCR, size selection and purification. Clones were called with MiXCR by TCRdb after fastp trimmed the public reads at Q25, and only in-frame beta chains were retained. Rows matching on CDR3 protein sequence are summarized as one entry with the most common DNA and genes. The sample table holds some 1.1 million distinct CDR3 sequences, of which roughly two fifths were seen once. The ten most abundant clones make up approximately 12% of the sample.

Sequenced sample: peripheral blood or thyroid tissue (not recorded which). The receptors were gathered from an adult man with Graves' hyperthyroidism.

This rearrangement joins TRBV25-1 to TRBJ1-4; D may be TRBD1 (6 bases). Germline V CDR1 and CDR2: MGHDK, SYGVNS. Trimming removed 8 bases at V and 8 bases at J, with 18 bases between. This CDR3 is 14 amino acids long. The CDR3 protein is CASQETGAGEKLFF. CDR3 bases: TGTGCCAGCCAAGAGACGGGGGCCGGCGAAAAACTGTTTTTT.

The J gene is TRBJ1-2, the V gene TRBV20-1; 12 bases are shared with TRBD1. Germline values: CDR1 DFQATT, CDR2 SNEGSKA (reference sequence). This CDR3 comprises 16 residues. The V gene end was trimmed by 3 bases and the J gene end by 7 bases; junction bases not matched to a gene: 12. The CDR3 here is CSASWEPGQGAGGYTF. In DNA, the CDR3 is TGCAGTGCTAGTTGGGAACCGGGACAGGGGGCGGGTGGCTACACCTTC.

This clonotype was picked up many times. This chain uses TRBV11-2 with TRBJ2-2; D is undetermined. V lost 2 bases and J lost 4, with 5 bases in between. CDR1 SGHAT and CDR2 FQNNGV come from the germline V gene. The CDR3 loop spans 13 amino acids. CDR3 region: CASSLWTTGELFF. The CDR3, as DNA: TGTGCCAGCAGCTTATGGACCACCGGGGAGCTGTTTTTT.